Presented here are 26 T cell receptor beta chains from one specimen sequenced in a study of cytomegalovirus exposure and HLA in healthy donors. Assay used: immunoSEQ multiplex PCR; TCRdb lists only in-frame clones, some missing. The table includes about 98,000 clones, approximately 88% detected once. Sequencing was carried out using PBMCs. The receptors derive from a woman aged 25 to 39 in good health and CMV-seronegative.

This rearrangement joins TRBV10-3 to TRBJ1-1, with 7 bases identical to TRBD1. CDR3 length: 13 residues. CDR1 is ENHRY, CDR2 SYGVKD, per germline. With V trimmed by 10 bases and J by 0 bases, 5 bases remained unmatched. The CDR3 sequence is CASRQGLNTEAFF. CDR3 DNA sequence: TGTGCCAGCAGACAGGGCCTGAACACTGAAGCTTTCTTT.

DNA of the CDR3: TGTGCCAGCAGCTTAGGTAGCGGGGGGGAGACCCAGTACTTC. Amino acid sequence: CASSLGSGGETQYF. The genes are TRBV7-8 and TRBJ2-5; 10 positions match TRBD2. Losses at the gene ends were 1 base for V and 5 bases for J; bases not matched to a gene: 1. Germline V gene lookup returns CDR1 SGHVS and CDR2 FQNEAQ. This CDR3 comprises 14 residues.

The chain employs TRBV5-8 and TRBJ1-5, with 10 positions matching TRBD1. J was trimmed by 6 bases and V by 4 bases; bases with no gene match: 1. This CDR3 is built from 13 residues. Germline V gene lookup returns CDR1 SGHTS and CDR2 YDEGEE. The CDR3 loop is CASSRDRGQPQHF. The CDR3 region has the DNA TGTGCCAGCAGCCGGGACAGGGGTCAGCCCCAGCATTTT.

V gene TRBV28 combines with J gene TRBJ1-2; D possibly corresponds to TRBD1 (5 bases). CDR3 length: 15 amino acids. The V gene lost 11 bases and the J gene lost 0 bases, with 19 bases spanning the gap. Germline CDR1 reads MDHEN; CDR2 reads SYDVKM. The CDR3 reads CAVPGGFRANYGYTF. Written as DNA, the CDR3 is TGTGCCGTACCCGGGGGTTTTAGGGCTAACTATGGCTACACCTTC.

CDR3 nucleotides: TGTGCCATCAGTGTCGGGACAGGGGCCAATGAGCAGTTCTTC. This translates into CAISVGTGANEQFF. This rearrangement joins TRBV10-3 to TRBJ2-1; 10 nucleotides agree with TRBD1. This CDR3 contains 14 residues. CDR1 is ENHRY and CDR2 is SYGVKD in the germline V gene. V trimming: 4 bases; J trimming: 6 bases; junction bases outside the gene matches: 3.

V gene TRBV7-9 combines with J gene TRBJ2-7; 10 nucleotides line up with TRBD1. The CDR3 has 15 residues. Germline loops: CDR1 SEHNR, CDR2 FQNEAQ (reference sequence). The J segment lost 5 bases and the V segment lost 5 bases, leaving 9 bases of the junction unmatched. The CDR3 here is CASSQRGQGKNEQYF. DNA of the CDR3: TGTGCCAGCAGCCAACGGGGACAGGGGAAAAACGAGCAGTACTTC. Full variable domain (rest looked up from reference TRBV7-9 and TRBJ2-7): DTGVSQNPRHKITKRGQNVTFRCDPISEHNRLYWYRQTLGQGPEFLTYFQNEAQLEKSRLLSDRFSAERPKGSFSTLEIQRTEQGDSAMYLCASSQRGQGKNEQYFGPGTRLTVT.

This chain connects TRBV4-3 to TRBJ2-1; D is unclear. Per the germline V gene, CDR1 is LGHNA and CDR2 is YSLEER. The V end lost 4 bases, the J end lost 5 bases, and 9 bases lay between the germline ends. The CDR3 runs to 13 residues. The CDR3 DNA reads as TGCGCCAGCAGCCCCGGTTCCCACAATGAGCAGTTCTTC. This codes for CASSPGSHNEQFF.

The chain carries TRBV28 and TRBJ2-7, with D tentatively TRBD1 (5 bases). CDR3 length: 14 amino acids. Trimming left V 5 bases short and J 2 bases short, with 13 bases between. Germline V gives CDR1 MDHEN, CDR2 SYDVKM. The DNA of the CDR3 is TGTGCCAGCAGTGCCAATGACAGAGCCTACGAGCAGTACTTC. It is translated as CASSANDRAYEQYF. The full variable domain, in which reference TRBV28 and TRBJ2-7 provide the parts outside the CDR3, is DVKVTQSSRYLVKRTGEKVFLECVQDMDHENMFWYRQDPGLGLRLIYFSYDVKMKEKGDIPEGYSVSREKKERFSLILESASTNQTSMYLCASSANDRAYEQYFGPGTRLTVT.

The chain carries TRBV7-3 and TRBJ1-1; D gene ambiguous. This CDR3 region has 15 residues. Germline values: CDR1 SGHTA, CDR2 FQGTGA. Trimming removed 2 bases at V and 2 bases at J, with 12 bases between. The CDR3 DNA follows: TGTGCCAGCAGCTTATTTGGAGGGCTTAACACTGAAGCTTTCTTT. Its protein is CASSLFGGLNTEAFF.

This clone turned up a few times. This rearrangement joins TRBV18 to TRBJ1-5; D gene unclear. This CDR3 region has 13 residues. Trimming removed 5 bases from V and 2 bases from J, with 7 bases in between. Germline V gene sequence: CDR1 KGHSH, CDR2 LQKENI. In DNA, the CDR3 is TGTGCCAGCTCATATATTCGCAATCAGCCCCAGCATTTT. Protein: CASSYIRNQPQHF.

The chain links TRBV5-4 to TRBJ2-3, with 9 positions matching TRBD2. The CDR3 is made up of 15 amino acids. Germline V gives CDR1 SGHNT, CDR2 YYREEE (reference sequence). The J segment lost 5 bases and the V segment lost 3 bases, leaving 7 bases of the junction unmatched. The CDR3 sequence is CASSSPSGRIDTQYF. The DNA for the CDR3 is TGTGCCAGCAGCTCGCCCAGCGGGAGGATAGATACGCAGTATTTT.

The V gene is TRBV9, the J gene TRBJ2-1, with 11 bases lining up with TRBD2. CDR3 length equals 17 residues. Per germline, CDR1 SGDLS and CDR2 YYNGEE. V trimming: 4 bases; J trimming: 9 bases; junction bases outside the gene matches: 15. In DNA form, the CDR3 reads TGTGCCAGCAGCCTCTCCCCTGGGGGACTAGCGGCCGGTGAGCAGTTCTTC. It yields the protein CASSLSPGGLAAGEQFF.

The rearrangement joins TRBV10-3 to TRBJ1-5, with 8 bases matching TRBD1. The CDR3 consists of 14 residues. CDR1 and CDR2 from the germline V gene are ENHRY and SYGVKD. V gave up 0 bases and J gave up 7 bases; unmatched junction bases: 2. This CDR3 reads CAISESGQGQPQHF. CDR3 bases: TGTGCCATCAGTGAGTCAGGACAGGGCCAGCCCCAGCATTTT.

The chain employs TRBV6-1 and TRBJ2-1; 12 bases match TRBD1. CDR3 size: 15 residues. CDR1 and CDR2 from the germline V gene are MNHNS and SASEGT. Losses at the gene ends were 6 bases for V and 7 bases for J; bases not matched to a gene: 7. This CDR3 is CASSAGTGGMNEQFF. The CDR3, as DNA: TGTGCCAGCAGCGCCGGGACAGGGGGCATGAATGAGCAGTTCTTC.

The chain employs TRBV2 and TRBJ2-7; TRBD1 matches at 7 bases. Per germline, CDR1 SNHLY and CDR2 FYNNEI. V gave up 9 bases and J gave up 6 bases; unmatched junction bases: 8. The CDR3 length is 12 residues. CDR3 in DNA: TGTGCCAGACGAGAGGGGGCAGGCGAGCAGTACTTC. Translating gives CARREGAGEQYF.

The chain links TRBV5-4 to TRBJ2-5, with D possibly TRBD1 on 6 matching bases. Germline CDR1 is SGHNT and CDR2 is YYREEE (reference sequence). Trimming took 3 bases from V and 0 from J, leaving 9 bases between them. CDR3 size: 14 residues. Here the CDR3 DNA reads TGTGCCAGCAGCTCTACAGGGTACCAAGAGACCCAGTACTTC. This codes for CASSSTGYQETQYF.

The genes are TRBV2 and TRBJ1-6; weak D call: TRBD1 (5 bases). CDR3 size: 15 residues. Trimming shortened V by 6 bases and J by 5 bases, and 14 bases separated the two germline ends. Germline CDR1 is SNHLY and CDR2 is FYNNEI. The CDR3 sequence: CASRAAWGDNSPLHF. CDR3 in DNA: TGTGCCAGCAGGGCCGCCTGGGGGGATAATTCACCCCTCCACTTT.

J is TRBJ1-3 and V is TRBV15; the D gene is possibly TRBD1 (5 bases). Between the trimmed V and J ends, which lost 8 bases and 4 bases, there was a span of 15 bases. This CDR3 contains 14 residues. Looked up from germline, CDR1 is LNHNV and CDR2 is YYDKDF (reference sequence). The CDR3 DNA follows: TGTGCCACCGATCAGGGACTCCGGGGAAACACCATATATTTT. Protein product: CATDQGLRGNTIYF.

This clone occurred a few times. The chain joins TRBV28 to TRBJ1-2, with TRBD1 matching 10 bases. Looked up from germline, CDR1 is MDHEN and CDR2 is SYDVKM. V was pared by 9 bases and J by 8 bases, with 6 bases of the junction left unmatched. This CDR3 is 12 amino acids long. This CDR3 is CASGTGARGYTF. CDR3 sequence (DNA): TGTGCCAGTGGGACAGGGGCCCGCGGCTACACCTTC.

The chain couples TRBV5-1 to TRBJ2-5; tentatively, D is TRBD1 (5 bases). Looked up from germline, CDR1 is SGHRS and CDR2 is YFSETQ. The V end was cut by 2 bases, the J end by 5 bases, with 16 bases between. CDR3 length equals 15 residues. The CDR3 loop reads CASSFEVPGLETQYF. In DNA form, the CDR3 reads TGCGCCAGCAGCTTCGAGGTTCCAGGGTTGGAGACCCAGTACTTC.

CDR3 nucleotides: TGTGCCAGCAGTGAACGGGACAGGCTCCGCTATGGCTACACCTTC. Translation gives CASSERDRLRYGYTF. The chain has TRBV6-1 and TRBJ1-2; 8 nucleotides align to TRBD1. Germline V CDR1 and CDR2: MNHNS, SASEGT. The length of the CDR3 is 15 residues. V was pared by 2 bases and J by 4 bases, with 6 bases of the junction left unmatched.

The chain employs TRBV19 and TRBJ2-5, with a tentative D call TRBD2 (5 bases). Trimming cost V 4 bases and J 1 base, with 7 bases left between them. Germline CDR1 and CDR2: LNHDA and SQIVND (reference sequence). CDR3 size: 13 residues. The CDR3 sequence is CASSSAGQETQYF. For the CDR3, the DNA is TGTGCCAGTAGTAGTGCGGGCCAAGAGACCCAGTACTTC.

Here the CDR3 DNA reads TGTGCCAGCAGCTCCGGGGTTATCGACACAGATACGCAGTATTTT. Translating gives CASSSGVIDTDTQYF. The chain uses TRBV7-2 and TRBJ2-3; maybe TRBD2 (5 bases). Trimming removed 4 bases at V and 2 bases at J, with 13 bases between. The germline V gene has CDR1 SGHTA and CDR2 FQGNSA. The length of the CDR3 is 15 residues.

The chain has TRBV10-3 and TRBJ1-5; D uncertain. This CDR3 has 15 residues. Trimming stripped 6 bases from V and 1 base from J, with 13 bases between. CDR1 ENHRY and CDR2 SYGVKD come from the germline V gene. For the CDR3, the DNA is TGTGCCATCAGACCGGACTCCGCCAGCAATCAGCCCCAGCATTTT. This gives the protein CAIRPDSASNQPQHF.

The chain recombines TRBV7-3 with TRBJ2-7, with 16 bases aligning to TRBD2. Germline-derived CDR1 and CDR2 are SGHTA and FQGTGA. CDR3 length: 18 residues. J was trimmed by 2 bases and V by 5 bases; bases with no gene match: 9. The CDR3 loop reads CASSPGTSGRARPYEQYF. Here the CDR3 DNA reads TGTGCCAGCAGCCCCGGGACTAGCGGGAGGGCTAGGCCCTACGAGCAGTACTTC.

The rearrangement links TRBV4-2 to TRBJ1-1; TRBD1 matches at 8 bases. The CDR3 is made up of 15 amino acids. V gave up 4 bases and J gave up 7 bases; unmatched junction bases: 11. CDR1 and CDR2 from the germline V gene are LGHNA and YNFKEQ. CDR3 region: CASSLRQGQAREAFF. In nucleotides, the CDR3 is TGTGCCAGCAGCCTACGGCAGGGACAGGCCCGTGAAGCTTTCTTT.